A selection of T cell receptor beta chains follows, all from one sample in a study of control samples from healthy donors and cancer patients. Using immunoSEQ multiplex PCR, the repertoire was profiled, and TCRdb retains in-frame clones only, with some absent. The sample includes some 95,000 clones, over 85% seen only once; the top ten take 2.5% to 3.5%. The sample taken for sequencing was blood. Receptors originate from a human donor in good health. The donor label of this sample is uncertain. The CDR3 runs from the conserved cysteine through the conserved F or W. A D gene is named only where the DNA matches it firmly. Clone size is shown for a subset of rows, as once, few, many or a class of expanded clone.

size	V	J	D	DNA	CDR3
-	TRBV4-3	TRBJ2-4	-	TGCGCCAGCAGCCAAGAACGTAGGGGACAAAACATTCAGTACTTC	CASSQERRGQNIQYF
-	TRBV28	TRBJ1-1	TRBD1	TGTGCCAGCAGTTCGCGCCGGGACAGGGGGCAATCGGGCACTGAAGCTTTCTTT	CASSSRRDRGQSGTEAFF
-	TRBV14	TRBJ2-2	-	TGTGCCAGCAGCCAAGACAGCAGGTCGGACACCGGGGAGCTGTTTTTT	CASSQDSRSDTGELFF
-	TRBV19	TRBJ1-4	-	TGTGCCAGTAGCCACCCGGGGGCGTATGAAAAACTGTTTTTT	CASSHPGAYEKLFF
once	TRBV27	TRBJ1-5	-	TGTGCCAGCAGCTCCATAGGGGCGCCCAATCAGCCCCAGCATTTT	CASSSIGAPNQPQHF
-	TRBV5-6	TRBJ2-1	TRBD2	TGTGCCAGCAGCTTGGCCACTAGCGGGGTGCACAATGAGCAGTTCTTC	CASSLATSGVHNEQFF
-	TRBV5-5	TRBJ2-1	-	TGTGCCAGCAGCTTGGGTGTGGGGGGCTACAATGAGCAGTTCTTC	CASSLGVGGYNEQFF
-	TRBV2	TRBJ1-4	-	TGTGCCAGCAGGAGCCGCATGGGCGAAAAACTGTTTTTT	CASRSRMGEKLFF
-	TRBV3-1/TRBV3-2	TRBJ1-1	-	TGTGCCAGCAGCCACAGGGGAGAGACTTTCTTT	CASSHRGETFF
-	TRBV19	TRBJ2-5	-	TGTGCCAGTAGTAGACAGGGAGGTTCGGAGACCCAGTACTTC	CASSRQGGSETQYF
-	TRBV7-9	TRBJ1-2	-	TGTGCCAGCAGCTTAGAGACGGCTAACTATGGCTACACCTTC	CASSLETANYGYTF
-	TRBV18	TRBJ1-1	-	TGTGCCAGCTCACCACAGGGGCAAGACACTGAAGCTTTCTTT	CASSPQGQDTEAFF
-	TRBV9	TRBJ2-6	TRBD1	TGTGCCAGCAGCGCCCCGACAGGGACCTCTGGGGCCAACGTCCTGACTTTC	CASSAPTGTSGANVLTF
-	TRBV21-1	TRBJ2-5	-	TGTGCCAGCAGCAAAGCGCTCGAAGCGGGGCTGGAGACCCAGTACTTC	CASSKALEAGLETQYF
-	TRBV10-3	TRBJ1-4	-	TGTGCCATCAGTGAGTCGAGAGGAGAATATGAAAAACTGTTTTTT	CAISESRGEYEKLFF
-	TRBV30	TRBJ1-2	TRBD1	TGTGCCTGGAGTGCGTTACAGGGGCTGAGCTATGGCTACACCTTC	CAWSALQGLSYGYTF
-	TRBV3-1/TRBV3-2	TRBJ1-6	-	TGTGCCAGCAGCCCACAACAGGGTTATAATTCACCCCTCCACTTT	CASSPQQGYNSPLHF
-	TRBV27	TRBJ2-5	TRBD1	TGTGCCAGCAGTCCGACCACCGGGACAGGAGTAGAGACCCAGTACTTC	CASSPTTGTGVETQYF
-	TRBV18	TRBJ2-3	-	TGTGCCAGCTCCCGGGATGACAGAGATACGCAGTATTTT	CASSRDDRDTQYF
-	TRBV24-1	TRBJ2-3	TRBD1	TGTGCCACCAGTGACCCCTTCGCCCATACCGGGACAGGAAGCACAGATACGCAGTATTTT	CATSDPFAHTGTGSTDTQYF
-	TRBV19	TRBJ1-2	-	TGTGCCAGTAGTATATCTGCTAGTCGCAATGGCTACACCTTC	CASSISASRNGYTF
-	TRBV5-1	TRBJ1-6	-	TGCGCCAGCAGCTTGAGGGTTCCTCCTTCCTATAATTCACCCCTCCACTTT	CASSLRVPPSYNSPLHF
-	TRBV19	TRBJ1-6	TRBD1	TGTGCCAGTAGCCCGGGGACAGGGTATAATTCACCCCTCCACTTT	CASSPGTGYNSPLHF
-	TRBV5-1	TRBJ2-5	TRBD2	TGCGCCAGCAGCGTCGGGACTAGCGGGGAACTCGGGGAGACCCAGTACTTC	CASSVGTSGELGETQYF
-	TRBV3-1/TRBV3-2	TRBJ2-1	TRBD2	TGTGCCAGCAGTACCGGACTAGCGGGGGGGATGAGCTTTGGAAGGAATGAGCAGTTCTTC	CASSTGLAGGMSFGRNEQFF
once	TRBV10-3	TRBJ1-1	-	TGTGCCATCGGGCCTGGACGGAACACTGAAGCTTTCTTT	CAIGPGRNTEAFF
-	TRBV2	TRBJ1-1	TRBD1	TGTGCCAGCAGCGAACGGACAGGGGGAGGTGAAGCTTTCTTT	CASSERTGGGEAFF
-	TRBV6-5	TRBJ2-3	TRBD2	TGTGCCAGCAGCTTAGCGGGGGGTACAGATACGCAGTATTTT	CASSLAGGTDTQYF
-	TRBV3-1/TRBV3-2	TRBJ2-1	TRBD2	TGTGCCAGCAGCCCCCAGCGGGGGGACCATGAGCAGTTCTTC	CASSPQRGDHEQFF
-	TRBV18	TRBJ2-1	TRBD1	TGTGCCAGCTCACCCCTAACAGGGGGCGATGAGCAGTTCTTC	CASSPLTGGDEQFF
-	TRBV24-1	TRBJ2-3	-	TGTGCCACCCAGGGGTCGAGGCCAGATACGCAGTATTTT	CATQGSRPDTQYF
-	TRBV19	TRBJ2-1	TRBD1	TGTGCCAGTAGTATGGGACAGGGGAATGAGCAGTTCTTC	CASSMGQGNEQFF
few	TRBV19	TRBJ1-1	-	TGTGCCAGTAGTATCCAGGGTTGGGACACTGAAGCTTTCTTT	CASSIQGWDTEAFF
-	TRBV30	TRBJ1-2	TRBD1	TGTGCCTGGAGTGTAACCAGGGACAGGAGATATGGCTACACCTTC	CAWSVTRDRRYGYTF
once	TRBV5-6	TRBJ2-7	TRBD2	TGTGCCAGCAGCTTGGGCAGCGGGGGGGCCTACGAGCAGTACTTC	CASSLGSGGAYEQYF
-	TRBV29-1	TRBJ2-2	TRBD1	TGCAGCGTGCAGTCGGGACAGTCGAACACCGGGGAGCTGTTTTTT	CSVQSGQSNTGELFF
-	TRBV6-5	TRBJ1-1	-	TGTGCCAACCGGGACATTAACATGAACACTGAAGCTTTCTTT	CANRDINMNTEAFF
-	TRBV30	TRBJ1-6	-	TGTGCCTGGAGTGCGGAGAGGAGTAGGAATTCACCCCTCCACTTT	CAWSAERSRNSPLHF
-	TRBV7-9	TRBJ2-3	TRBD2	TGTGCCAGCAGCTTAGCGCTGGGCGGGGGGGCCGGTAGCACAGATACGCAGTATTTT	CASSLALGGGAGSTDTQYF
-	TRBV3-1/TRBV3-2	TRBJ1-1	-	TGTGCCAGCAGCCAAGGAGGGGCGGGGACTGAAGCTTTCTTT	CASSQGGAGTEAFF
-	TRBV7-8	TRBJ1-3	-	TGTGCCAGCAGCGGCTGGGACACCAGCCACTCTGGAAACACCATATATTTT	CASSGWDTSHSGNTIYF
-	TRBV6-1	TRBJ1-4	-	TGTGCCAGCAGTGAATCAGGGGTATGGGAAAAACTGTTTTTT	CASSESGVWEKLFF
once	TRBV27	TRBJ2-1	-	TGTGCCACCTTCACCGGGAACTCGTACAATGAGCAGTTCTTC	CATFTGNSYNEQFF
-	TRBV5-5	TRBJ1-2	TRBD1	TGTGCCAGCACCCGAGGGGGCCTCAGTGGCTACACCTTC	CASTRGGLSGYTF
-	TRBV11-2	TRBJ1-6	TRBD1	TGTGCCAGCAGCTTAGCGGGACAGTATAATTCACCCCTCCACTTT	CASSLAGQYNSPLHF
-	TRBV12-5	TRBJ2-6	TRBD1	TGTGCTAGTGGTTCGGGACAGGGCAACTCTGGGGCCAACGTCCTGACTTTC	CASGSGQGNSGANVLTF
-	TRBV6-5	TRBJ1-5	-	TGTGCCAGCAGTTTACACCGTTATCAGCCCCAGCATTTT	CASSLHRYQPQHF
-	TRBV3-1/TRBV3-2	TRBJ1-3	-	TGTGCCAGCAGCCAGATGGCAGCCTCTGGAAACACCATATATTTT	CASSQMAASGNTIYF
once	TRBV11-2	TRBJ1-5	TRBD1	TGTGCCAGCAGCCTCGACAGGGTAAATCAGCCCCAGCATTTT	CASSLDRVNQPQHF
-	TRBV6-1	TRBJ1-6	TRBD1	TGTGCCAGCAGTGAAGCGCGGACAGGGACCTATAATTCACCCCTCCACTTT	CASSEARTGTYNSPLHF
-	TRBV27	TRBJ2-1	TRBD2	TGTGCCAGCAGTTTAGACTACAGCGGGGTTACCTACAATGAGCAGTTCTTC	CASSLDYSGVTYNEQFF
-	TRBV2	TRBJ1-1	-	TGTGCCAGCAGCTCTCAGCCGAACACTGAAGCTTTCTTT	CASSSQPNTEAFF